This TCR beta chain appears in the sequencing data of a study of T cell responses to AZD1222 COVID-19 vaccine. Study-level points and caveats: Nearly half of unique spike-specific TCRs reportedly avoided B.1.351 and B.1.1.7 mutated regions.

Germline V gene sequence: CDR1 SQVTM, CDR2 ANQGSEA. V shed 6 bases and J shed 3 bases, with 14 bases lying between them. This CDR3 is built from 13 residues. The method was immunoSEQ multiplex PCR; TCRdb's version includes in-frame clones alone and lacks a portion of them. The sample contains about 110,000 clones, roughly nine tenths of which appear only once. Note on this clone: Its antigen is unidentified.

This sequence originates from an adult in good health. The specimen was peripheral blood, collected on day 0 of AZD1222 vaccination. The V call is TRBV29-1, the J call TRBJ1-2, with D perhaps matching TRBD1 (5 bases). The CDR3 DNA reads TGCAGCGTGCTGGACACAGAAGACTATGGCTACACCTTC. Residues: CSVLDTEDYGYTF.